The clone carrying this T cell receptor (beta chain) was detected many times. This specimen belongs to a study of regulatory T cells in long-lasting Graves disease. About the research overall: The antithyroid drugs taken by newly diagnosed Graves' patients had been used for under 3 months.

Described time point: newly diagnosed GD, antithyroid drugs for less than 3 months. Making the TCR library involved RNA that had been extracted from PBMCs. CDR1 is LGHDT and CDR2 is YNNKEL in the germline V gene (reference sequence). V lost 3 bases and J 8 bases, leaving 13 bases between the germline ends. This CDR3 contains 14 residues. TCR beta libraries were built with iRepertoire HTBI primers and Arm-PCR of CDR3 regions. Each CDR3 protein gets one entry after TCRdb re-called the multiplex PCR reads with MiXCR. This sample carries 400,000 to 500,000 distinct CDR3 sequences, under 15% of them seen once, and the ten largest clones take over 15%. This sample also appeared in a second study, on T cells in Graves' hyperthyroidism and ophthalmopathy. According to that study: With a duration under 2 months, the hyperthyroidism was newly diagnosed in patients aged 18 to 65. The TCR CDR3 was amplified in a first-round RT-PCR using the HTBI primer set.

The chain has TRBV3-1 and TRBJ1-4, with D uncertain. The source is a woman aged 30 to 39 with Graves disease. The source was peripheral blood mononuclear cells (PBMCs), collected at new diagnosis, from a patient treated with antithyroid drugs. CDR3 DNA sequence: TGTGCCAGCAGCCAGAGGACGGGGAAGGAAAAACTGTTTTTT. Encoded protein: CASSQRTGKEKLFF.